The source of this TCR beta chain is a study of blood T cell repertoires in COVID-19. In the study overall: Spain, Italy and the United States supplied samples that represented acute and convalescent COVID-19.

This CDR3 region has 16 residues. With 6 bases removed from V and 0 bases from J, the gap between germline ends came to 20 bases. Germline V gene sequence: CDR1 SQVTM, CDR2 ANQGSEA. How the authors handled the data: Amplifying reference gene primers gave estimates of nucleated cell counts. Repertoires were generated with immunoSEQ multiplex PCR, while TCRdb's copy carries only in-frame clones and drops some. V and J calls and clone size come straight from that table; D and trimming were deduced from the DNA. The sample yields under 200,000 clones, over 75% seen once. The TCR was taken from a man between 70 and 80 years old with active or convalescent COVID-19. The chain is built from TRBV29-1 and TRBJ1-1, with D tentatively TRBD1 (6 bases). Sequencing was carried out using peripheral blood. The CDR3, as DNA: TGCAGCGTGGTGACAGGCCAGGGTCCGGTGAACACTGAAGCTTTCTTT. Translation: CSVVTGQGPVNTEAFF.